These T cell receptor beta chains were read from a single sample in a study of Tregs in tolerant kidney transplant recipients. Sequenced by immunoSEQ multiplex PCR; TCRdb stores in-frame clones only, minus some. The sample includes about 240,000 clones, around 82% seen only once; the top ten take 0.55% to 0.65%. The sequenced material came from CD4+ T cells from blood. The receptors originated from a human donor in good health. CDR3s include the opening cysteine and the closing phenylalanine or tryptophan. Fields, in order: D gene, V gene, clone size, J gene, CDR3 protein, CDR3 DNA. D genes are given only for firm matches. The size of a clone is reported for some rows only, either as once, few or many, or as a class for expanded clones.

D: TRBD1; V: TRBV9; size: NA; J: TRBJ2-2; CDR3: CASSELRQGALELFF; DNA: TGTGCCAGCAGCGAGCTTCGACAGGGGGCCTTGGAGCTGTTTTTT
D: NA; V: TRBV10-3; size: NA; J: TRBJ2-1; CDR3: CAISESGGSYNEQFF; DNA: TGTGCCATCAGTGAGTCAGGCGGTTCCTACAATGAGCAGTTCTTC
D: NA; V: TRBV5-4; size: few; J: TRBJ2-1; CDR3: CASRPKGTSYNEQFF; DNA: TGTGCCAGCAGGCCTAAGGGTACAAGTTACAATGAGCAGTTCTTC
D: NA; V: TRBV10-3; size: NA; J: TRBJ1-2; CDR3: CAISVGGPNYGYTF; DNA: TGTGCCATCAGTGTTGGGGGACCCAACTATGGCTACACCTTC
D: NA; V: TRBV30; size: NA; J: TRBJ2-1; CDR3: CAWFGGGVSSYNEQFF; DNA: TGTGCCTGGTTTGGTGGGGGAGTGAGCTCCTACAATGAGCAGTTCTTC
D: NA; V: TRBV27; size: few; J: TRBJ2-4; CDR3: CASSPIREAKNIQYF; DNA: TGTGCCAGCAGCCCCATTCGGGAGGCCAAAAACATTCAGTACTTC
D: NA; V: TRBV5-1; size: NA; J: TRBJ2-5; CDR3: CASSLGQPQETQYF; DNA: TGCGCCAGCAGCTTGGGACAGCCCCAAGAGACCCAGTACTTC
D: NA; V: TRBV7-3; size: NA; J: TRBJ2-3; CDR3: CASSLERDTQYF; DNA: TGTGCCAGCAGCTTAGAGAGAGATACGCAGTATTTT
D: NA; V: TRBV7-6; size: NA; J: TRBJ1-1; CDR3: CASSLAGPSGTEAFF; DNA: TGTGCCAGCAGCTTAGCGGGCCCCTCAGGCACTGAAGCTTTCTTT
D: TRBD2; V: TRBV10-1; size: NA; J: TRBJ2-1; CDR3: CASSEQSGRNQFF; DNA: TGCGCCAGCAGTGAGCAAAGCGGGAGAAATCAGTTCTTC
D: NA; V: TRBV18; size: few; J: TRBJ1-3; CDR3: CASSPPNLSSGNTIYF; DNA: TGTGCCAGCTCACCACCGAACCTGAGCTCTGGAAACACCATATATTTT
D: TRBD1; V: TRBV7-2; size: NA; J: TRBJ2-7; CDR3: CASSSRGTGVPYEQYF; DNA: TGTGCCAGCAGCTCTAGGGGGACAGGGGTACCCTACGAGCAGTACTTC
D: NA; V: TRBV19; size: NA; J: TRBJ2-7; CDR3: CASSYEGSYEQYF; DNA: TGTGCCAGTAGTTACGAGGGTTCCTACGAGCAGTACTTC
D: NA; V: TRBV2; size: NA; J: TRBJ1-3; CDR3: CASSIGTPGNTIYF; DNA: TGTGCCAGCAGTATCGGGACTCCTGGAAACACCATATATTTT
D: NA; V: TRBV5-1; size: few; J: TRBJ2-5; CDR3: CASSTVLGGEQTQYF; DNA: TGCGCCAGCAGCACCGTACTAGGGGGTGAGCAGACCCAGTACTTC
D: TRBD2; V: TRBV2; size: few; J: TRBJ2-1; CDR3: CASSKGLASNEQFF; DNA: TGTGCCAGCAGCAAGGGACTAGCGTCGAATGAGCAGTTCTTC
D: NA; V: TRBV5-8; size: NA; J: TRBJ2-7; CDR3: CASSAPGLYYEQYF; DNA: TGTGCCAGCAGCGCGCCGGGACTGTACTACGAGCAGTACTTC
D: NA; V: TRBV5-4; size: once; J: TRBJ2-3; CDR3: CASSLEDYSTDTQYF; DNA: TGTGCCAGCAGCTTGGAGGACTACAGCACAGATACGCAGTATTTT
D: NA; V: TRBV5-6; size: few; J: TRBJ1-1; CDR3: CASSSTASGRTEAFF; DNA: TGTGCCAGCAGCTCGACAGCCTCGGGGAGGACTGAAGCTTTCTTT
D: NA; V: TRBV7-9; size: NA; J: TRBJ1-5; CDR3: CASSRGGATQPQHF; DNA: TGTGCCAGCAGCCGCGGAGGGGCTACTCAGCCCCAGCATTTT
D: NA; V: TRBV2; size: NA; J: TRBJ2-6; CDR3: CASGGNVLTF; DNA: TGTGCCAGCGGGGGCAACGTCCTGACTTTC
D: NA; V: TRBV6-5; size: NA; J: TRBJ1-2; CDR3: CASSPGVYGYTF; DNA: TGTGCCAGCAGCCCAGGGGTCTATGGCTACACCTTC
D: NA; V: TRBV18; size: NA; J: TRBJ1-4; CDR3: CASSPTGLGEKLFF; DNA: TGTGCCAGCTCACCAACGGGGTTGGGTGAAAAACTGTTTTTT
D: NA; V: TRBV11-2; size: NA; J: TRBJ2-1; CDR3: CASSPSAGGYEQFF; DNA: TGTGCCAGCAGCCCCAGCGCAGGGGGGTATGAGCAGTTCTTC
D: NA; V: TRBV5-5; size: NA; J: TRBJ2-1; CDR3: CASSLSGGEFF; DNA: TGTGCCAGCAGCTTGTCCGGGGGCGAGTTCTTC
D: TRBD1; V: TRBV5-1; size: NA; J: TRBJ1-4; CDR3: CASSLVAAGGGKLFF; DNA: TGCGCCAGCAGCTTGGTGGCGGCAGGGGGTGGAAAACTGTTTTTT
D: NA; V: TRBV14; size: NA; J: TRBJ2-7; CDR3: CASSQGSTSSYEQYF; DNA: TGTGCCAGCAGCCAAGGCTCGACGTCATCCTACGAGCAGTACTTC
D: NA; V: TRBV21-1; size: NA; J: TRBJ2-7; CDR3: CASSKVLPFNGQVHYYEQYF; DNA: TGTGCCAGCAGCAAAGTCCTACCTTTTAACGGACAGGTCCATTACTACGAGCAGTACTTC
D: TRBD2; V: TRBV11-2; size: NA; J: TRBJ2-7; CDR3: CASSLTSGTSGNYEQYF; DNA: TGTGCCAGCAGCTTGACCTCGGGGACTAGCGGGAACTACGAGCAGTACTTC
D: NA; V: TRBV20-1; size: NA; J: TRBJ1-2; CDR3: CSALGYTF; DNA: TGCAGTGCTCTTGGCTACACCTTC
D: TRBD1; V: TRBV19; size: NA; J: TRBJ1-5; CDR3: CASSMGQNNQPQHF; DNA: TGTGCCAGTAGTATGGGACAGAACAATCAGCCCCAGCATTTT
D: NA; V: TRBV5-4; size: NA; J: TRBJ2-7; CDR3: CASSLDQATYEQYF; DNA: TGTGCCAGCAGCTTGGATCAGGCTACCTACGAGCAGTACTTC
D: NA; V: TRBV7-6; size: NA; J: TRBJ2-7; CDR3: CASSGPGGGHSYEQYF; DNA: TGTGCCAGCAGCGGACCCGGGGGAGGACACTCCTACGAGCAGTACTTC
D: NA; V: TRBV15; size: NA; J: TRBJ1-4; CDR3: CATSRDRQVREKLFF; DNA: TGTGCCACCAGCAGAGATCGGCAGGTTCGGGAAAAACTGTTTTTT
D: TRBD1; V: TRBV27; size: NA; J: TRBJ1-1; CDR3: CASSFLAPTGGSNTEAFF; DNA: TGTGCCAGCAGTTTTTTAGCCCCGACAGGGGGCTCGAACACTGAAGCTTTCTTT
D: NA; V: TRBV11-3; size: NA; J: TRBJ2-1; CDR3: CASSPPPHNEQFF; DNA: TGTGCCAGCAGCCCACCCCCCCACAATGAGCAGTTCTTC
D: TRBD2; V: TRBV5-1; size: NA; J: TRBJ2-3; CDR3: CASSLEASGITNTQYF; DNA: TGCGCCAGCAGCTTGGAGGCTAGCGGCATCACGAATACGCAGTATTTT
D: NA; V: TRBV7-8; size: NA; J: TRBJ1-1; CDR3: CASSLQGEANTEAFF; DNA: TGTGCCAGCAGCTTACAGGGAGAGGCGAACACTGAAGCTTTCTTT
D: NA; V: TRBV18; size: NA; J: TRBJ2-1; CDR3: CASSPPTFSGLMQFF; DNA: TGTGCCAGCTCACCCCCGACTTTTTCGGGGTTAATGCAGTTCTTC
D: NA; V: TRBV5-6; size: NA; J: TRBJ1-1; CDR3: CASSRGQQNTEAFF; DNA: TGTGCCAGCAGCCGCGGACAGCAGAACACTGAAGCTTTCTTT
D: NA; V: TRBV7-9; size: NA; J: TRBJ1-1; CDR3: CASTPSGRSNTEAFF; DNA: TGTGCCAGCACCCCCTCTGGGAGGAGTAACACTGAAGCTTTCTTT
D: NA; V: TRBV7-6; size: once; J: TRBJ2-3; CDR3: CASSLAPLDSGPGADTQYF; DNA: TGTGCCAGCAGCTTAGCCCCTTTGGATAGCGGCCCTGGGGCAGATACGCAGTATTTT
D: TRBD1; V: TRBV5-1; size: few; J: TRBJ1-6; CDR3: CASSPRGRTGLSPLHF; DNA: TGCGCCAGCAGCCCTCGGGGTCGGACAGGGTTATCACCCCTCCACTTT
D: NA; V: TRBV11-2; size: NA; J: TRBJ2-4; CDR3: CASSHTGGPNIQYF; DNA: TGTGCCAGCAGCCACACCGGGGGTCCTAACATTCAGTACTTC
D: TRBD2; V: TRBV19; size: NA; J: TRBJ2-5; CDR3: CASSIGALAGKETQYF; DNA: TGTGCCAGTAGTATAGGAGCGCTAGCGGGTAAAGAGACCCAGTACTTC
D: TRBD2; V: TRBV15; size: NA; J: TRBJ2-1; CDR3: CATSRPPSGRLNEQFF; DNA: TGTGCCACCAGCAGACCTCCTAGCGGGAGGCTGAATGAGCAGTTCTTC
D: NA; V: TRBV5-1; size: NA; J: TRBJ1-6; CDR3: CASSIRQSSYNSPLHF; DNA: TGCGCCAGCAGCATCCGACAGAGCTCCTATAATTCACCCCTCCACTTT
D: NA; V: TRBV7-6; size: NA; J: TRBJ2-3; CDR3: CASSPRDRPSTDTQYF; DNA: TGTGCCAGCAGCCCAAGGGACCGGCCTAGCACAGATACGCAGTATTTT
D: NA; V: TRBV7-6; size: NA; J: TRBJ1-1; CDR3: CASSLWSRVDTEAFF; DNA: TGTGCCAGCAGCTTATGGTCCAGGGTTGACACTGAAGCTTTCTTT
D: NA; V: TRBV5-5; size: NA; J: TRBJ2-7; CDR3: CASSSDRGYEQYF; DNA: TGTGCCAGCAGCTCGGACAGAGGTTACGAGCAGTACTTC
D: NA; V: TRBV6-6; size: NA; J: TRBJ2-1; CDR3: CASSYPARDEQFF; DNA: TGTGCCAGCAGTTACCCGGCTAGGGATGAGCAGTTCTTC
D: NA; V: TRBV6-5; size: NA; J: TRBJ1-6; CDR3: CASRPGAAGPLHF; DNA: TGTGCCAGCAGACCTGGGGCAGCCGGGCCCCTCCACTTT
D: NA; V: TRBV11-2; size: once; J: TRBJ2-7; CDR3: CASSPNQLGEQYF; DNA: TGTGCCAGCAGCCCTAATCAATTGGGCGAGCAGTACTTC
D: NA; V: TRBV5-1; size: NA; J: TRBJ1-3; CDR3: CASSPTGQGTGNTIYF; DNA: TGCGCCAGCAGCCCGACCGGGCAGGGTACTGGAAACACCATATATTTT
D: NA; V: TRBV11-2; size: NA; J: TRBJ2-5; CDR3: CASSFGLQETQYF; DNA: TGTGCCAGCAGCTTCGGTCTCCAAGAGACCCAGTACTTC
D: NA; V: TRBV21-1; size: NA; J: TRBJ2-3; CDR3: CASSKGIGPQGTQYF; DNA: TGTGCCAGCAGCAAAGGGATCGGGCCCCAAGGTACGCAGTATTTT
D: NA; V: TRBV18; size: NA; J: TRBJ1-1; CDR3: CASSPYPGGRTEAFF; DNA: TGTGCCAGCTCACCATACCCGGGGGGGAGGACTGAAGCTTTCTTT
D: NA; V: TRBV29-1; size: NA; J: TRBJ1-6; CDR3: CSVSDTGTDNSPLHF; DNA: TGCAGCGTCTCAGATACAGGGACGGATAATTCACCCCTCCACTTT
D: NA; V: TRBV6-4; size: NA; J: TRBJ1-5; CDR3: CASSDSLPGYSNQPQHF; DNA: TGTGCCAGCAGTGACTCCTTGCCTGGGTATAGCAATCAGCCCCAGCATTTT
D: TRBD1; V: TRBV13; size: NA; J: TRBJ2-3; CDR3: CASSEKGQYTDTQYF; DNA: TGTGCCAGCAGCGAAAAGGGACAGTACACAGATACGCAGTATTTT